The 10 T cell receptor beta chains listed next were all sequenced from one sample in a study of CD8 T cells in ankylosing spondylitis. TCRdb redid the calling of the 5' RACE reads with MiXCR, one entry per CDR3 protein. This table holds around 160,000 distinct CDR3 sequences, around a tenth found once. Sequencing was done on a sample of blood, either unsorted or a sorted T cell fraction (not recorded which). All receptors come from a male donor with ankylosing spondylitis or in good health (not recorded which).

This clonotype showed up many times. The chain couples TRBV20-1 to TRBJ1-5; D possibly corresponds to TRBD1 (5 bases). The CDR3 has 13 amino acids. Trimming pared 5 bases from V and 0 bases from J, leaving 8 bases between. Germline V CDR1 and CDR2: DFQATT, SNEGSKA (reference sequence). CDR3 sequence: CSADSYSNQPQHF. The CDR3 coding sequence is TGCAGTGCTGACAGCTATAGCAATCAGCCCCAGCATTTT.

Many counts were recorded for this clonotype. V gene TRBV27 combines with J gene TRBJ2-7; 8 bases match TRBD2. V was pared by 4 bases and J by 3 bases, with 8 bases of the junction left unmatched. CDR3 length: 15 residues. The germline gives CDR1 MNHEY, CDR2 SMNVEV (reference sequence). The CDR3 DNA is TGTGCCAGCAGTTCAAGCGGGAGTTTTCTCTACGAGCAGTACTTC. This codes for CASSSSGSFLYEQYF.

With respect to this clonotype: It may be a read error: a sequence one base away is much more abundant. V is TRBV14 and J is TRBJ2-1, with 12 bases that match TRBD2. Germline CDR1 and CDR2: SGHDN and FVKESK. V was clipped by 5 bases and J by 3 bases; unmatched bases: 2. The CDR3 totals 15 residues. The CDR3 nucleotides are TGTGCCAGCAGCAAACTAGCGGGAGGCTACAATGAGCAGTTCTTC. Protein: CASSKLAGGYNEQFF. Full variable domain (rest looked up from reference TRBV14 and TRBJ2-1): EAGVTQFPSHSVIEKGQTVTLRCDPISGHDNLYWYRRVMGKEIKFLLHFVKESKQDESGMPNNRFLAERTGGTYSTLKVQPAELEDSGVYFCASSKLAGGYNEQFFGPGTRLTVL.

The table lists this clonotype with many counts. V gene TRBV7-2 combines with J gene TRBJ2-5, with a weak D call TRBD2 (7 bases). This CDR3 comprises 14 residues. Germline assignment: CDR1 SGHTA and CDR2 FQGNSA. V lost 2 bases and J lost 5, with 12 bases in between. CDR3 protein: CASSLPGGRETQYF. The CDR3 coding sequence is TGTGCCAGCAGCTTACCCGGGGGGCGCGAGACCCAGTACTTC. The whole variable domain, filled in from reference TRBV7-2 and TRBJ2-5, reads GAGVSQSPSNKVTEKGKDVELRCDPISGHTALYWYRQSLGQGLEFLIYFQGNSAPDKSGLPSDRFSAERTGGSVSTLTIQRTQQEDSAVYLCASSLPGGRETQYFGPGTRLLVL.

The chain is built from TRBV19 and TRBJ2-1, with 8 bases identical to TRBD1. The CDR3 loop spans 15 amino acids. V dropped 6 bases and J dropped 1; count of bases not matched to a gene: 5. Germline loops: CDR1 LNHDA, CDR2 SQIVND (reference sequence). The CDR3 DNA sequence: TGTGCCAGTAGCCGGACAGGGATATCCTACAATGAGCAGTTCTTC. This translates into CASSRTGISYNEQFF.

This clonotype was observed a few times. The chain combines TRBV11-1 with TRBJ2-1; TRBD2 matches 12 bases. Germline assignment: CDR1 SGHAT and CDR2 FQDESV (reference sequence). Losses at the gene ends were 1 base for V and 6 bases for J; bases not matched to a gene: 7. The CDR3 contains 17 residues. The CDR3 sequence is CASSLEARTSGTNEQFF. The CDR3 DNA reads TGTGCCAGCAGCTTAGAAGCTAGGACTAGCGGGACCAATGAGCAGTTCTTC. Full variable domain (missing parts from reference TRBV11-1 and TRBJ2-1): EAEVAQSPRYKITEKSQAVAFWCDPISGHATLYWYRQILGQGPELLVQFQDESVVDDSQLPKDRFSAERLKGVDSTLKIQPAELGDSAMYLCASSLEARTSGTNEQFFGPGTRLTVL.

This clonotype was seen repeatedly, ten times or more. The chain is built from TRBV27 and TRBJ2-7; 7 nucleotides match TRBD2. Germline-derived CDR1 and CDR2 are MNHEY and SMNVEV (reference sequence). CDR3 size: 15 residues. V lost 11 bases and J lost 3; bases outside the gene matches: 16. The CDR3 here is CAVSRGEPGVYEQYF. The DNA of the CDR3 is TGTGCCGTTTCCCGGGGGGAACCCGGGGTCTACGAGCAGTACTTC.

This clonotype was counted many times. Germline and junction disagree at one end, which may indicate a read error. Written as DNA, the CDR3 is TGCGCCAGCAGCTTGGACAGGGGTGGCACTGAAGCTTTCTTT. Translated, it gives CASSLDRGGTEAFF. The gene calls are TRBV7-9 and TRBJ1-1; 9 bases are shared with TRBD1. This CDR3 comprises 14 residues. Germline values: CDR1 SEHNR, CDR2 FQNEAQ (reference sequence).

This clonotype was seen more than once but under ten times. This rearrangement joins TRBV19 to TRBJ1-1, with a possible D match to TRBD1 (5 bases). The CDR3 consists of 15 residues. Trimming left V 2 bases short and J 1 base short, with 11 bases between. Germline CDR1 LNHDA, CDR2 SQIVND (reference sequence). CDR3 sequence reads: CASSISPTGNTEAFF. The DNA for the CDR3 is TGTGCCAGTAGTATAAGCCCAACAGGGAACACTGAAGCTTTCTTT. Drawing the rest from reference TRBV19 and TRBJ1-1, the complete variable domain is DGGITQSPKYLFRKEGQNVTLSCEQNLNHDAMYWYRQDPGQGLRLIYYSQIVNDFQKGDIAEGYSVSREKKESFPLTVTSAQKNPTAFYLCASSISPTGNTEAFFGQGTRLTVV.

The V and J genes are TRBV5-4 and TRBJ1-3, with D perhaps TRBD1 (5 bases). Germline V lookup: CDR1 SGHNT, CDR2 YYREEE (reference sequence). Between the trimmed V and J ends, which lost 0 bases and 2 bases, there was a span of 6 bases. The length of the CDR3 is 14 residues. The CDR3 bases are TGTGCCAGCAGCTTGGCAGGGACTGGAAACACCATATATTTT. It encodes CASSLAGTGNTIYF.